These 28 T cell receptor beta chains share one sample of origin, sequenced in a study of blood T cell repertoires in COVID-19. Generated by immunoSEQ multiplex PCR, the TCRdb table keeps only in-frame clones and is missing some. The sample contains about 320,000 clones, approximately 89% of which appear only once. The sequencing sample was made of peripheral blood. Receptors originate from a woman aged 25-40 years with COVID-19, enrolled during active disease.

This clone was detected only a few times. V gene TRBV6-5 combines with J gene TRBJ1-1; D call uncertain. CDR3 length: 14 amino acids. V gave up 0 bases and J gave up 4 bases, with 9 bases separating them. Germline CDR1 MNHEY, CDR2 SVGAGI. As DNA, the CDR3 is TGTGCCAGCAGTTACTCGTTCGGTGGCACTGAAGCTTTCTTT. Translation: CASSYSFGGTEAFF.

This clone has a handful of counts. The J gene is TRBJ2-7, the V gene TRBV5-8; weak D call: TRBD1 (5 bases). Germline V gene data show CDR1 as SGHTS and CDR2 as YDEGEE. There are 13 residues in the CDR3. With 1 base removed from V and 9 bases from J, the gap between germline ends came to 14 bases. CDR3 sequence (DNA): TGTGCCAGCAGCTTGAGCGCCAGGGTATGGCAGTACTTC. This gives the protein CASSLSARVWQYF.

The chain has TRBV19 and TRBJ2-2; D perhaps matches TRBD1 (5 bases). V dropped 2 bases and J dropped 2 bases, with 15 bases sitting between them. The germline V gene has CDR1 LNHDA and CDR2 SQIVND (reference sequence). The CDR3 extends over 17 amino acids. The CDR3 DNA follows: TGTGCCAGTAGTATATCTGTAGACAGACGCAACACCGGGGAGCTGTTTTTT. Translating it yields CASSISVDRRNTGELFF.

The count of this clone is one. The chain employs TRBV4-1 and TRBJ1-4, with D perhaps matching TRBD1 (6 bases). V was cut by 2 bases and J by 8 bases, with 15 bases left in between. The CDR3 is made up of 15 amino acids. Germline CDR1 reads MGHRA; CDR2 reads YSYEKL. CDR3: CASSQIGQGWEKLFF. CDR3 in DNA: TGCGCCAGCAGCCAAATCGGGCAGGGGTGGGAAAAACTGTTTTTT.

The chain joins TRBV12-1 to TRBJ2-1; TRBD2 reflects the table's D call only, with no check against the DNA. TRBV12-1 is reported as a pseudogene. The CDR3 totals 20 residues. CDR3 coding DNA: TGTGCCAGCAGCCCCCTTTGCGGACTAGCGGGGGGGCCGGTCAGTGGTGAGCAGTTCTTC. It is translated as CASSPLCGLAGGPVSGEQFF.

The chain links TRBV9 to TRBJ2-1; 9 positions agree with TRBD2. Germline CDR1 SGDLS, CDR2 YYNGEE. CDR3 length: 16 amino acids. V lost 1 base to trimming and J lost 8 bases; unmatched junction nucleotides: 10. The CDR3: CASSVRKRGERDEQFF. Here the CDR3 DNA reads TGTGCCAGCAGCGTACGGAAGCGGGGGGAGAGGGATGAGCAGTTCTTC.

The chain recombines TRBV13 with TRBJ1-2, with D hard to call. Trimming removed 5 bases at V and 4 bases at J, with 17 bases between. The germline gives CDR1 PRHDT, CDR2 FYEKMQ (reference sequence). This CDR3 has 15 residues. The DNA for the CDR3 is TGTGCCAGCAGCGCATTGAGGGAGGGAAGCTATGGCTACACCTTC. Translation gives CASSALREGSYGYTF. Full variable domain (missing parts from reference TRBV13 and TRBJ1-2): AAGVIQSPRHLIKEKRETATLKCYPIPRHDTVYWYQQGPGQDPQFLISFYEKMQSDKGSIPDRFSAQQFSDYHSELNMSSLELGDSALYFCASSALREGSYGYTFGSGTRLTVV.

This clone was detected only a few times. In DNA, the CDR3 is TGTGCCAGCAAGGGGGACGGGGGGCACACAGATACGCAGTATTTT. This codes for CASKGDGGHTDTQYF. The chain is built from TRBV2 and TRBJ2-3, with D perhaps TRBD2 (7 bases). The CDR3 contains 15 residues. Looked up from germline, CDR1 is SNHLY and CDR2 is FYNNEI. V was cut by 7 bases and J by 2 bases, with 16 bases left in between.

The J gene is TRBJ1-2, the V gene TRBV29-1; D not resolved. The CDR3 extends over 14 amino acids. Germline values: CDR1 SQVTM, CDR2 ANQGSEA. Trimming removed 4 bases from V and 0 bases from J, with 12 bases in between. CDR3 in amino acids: CSVAAKKANYGYTF. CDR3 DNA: TGCAGCGTTGCAGCGAAGAAAGCTAACTATGGCTACACCTTC.

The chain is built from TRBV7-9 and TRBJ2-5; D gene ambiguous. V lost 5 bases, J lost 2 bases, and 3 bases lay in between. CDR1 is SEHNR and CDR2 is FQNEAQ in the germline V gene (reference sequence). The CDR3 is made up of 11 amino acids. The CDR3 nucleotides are TGTGCCAGCAGCCCTCAAGAGACCCAGTACTTC. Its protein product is CASSPQETQYF.

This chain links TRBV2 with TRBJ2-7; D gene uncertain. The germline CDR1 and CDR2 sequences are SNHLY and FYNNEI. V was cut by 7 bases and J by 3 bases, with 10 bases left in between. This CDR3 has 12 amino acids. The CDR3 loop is CASTLVVYEQYF. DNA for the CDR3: TGTGCCAGCACCCTTGTTGTCTACGAGCAGTACTTC.

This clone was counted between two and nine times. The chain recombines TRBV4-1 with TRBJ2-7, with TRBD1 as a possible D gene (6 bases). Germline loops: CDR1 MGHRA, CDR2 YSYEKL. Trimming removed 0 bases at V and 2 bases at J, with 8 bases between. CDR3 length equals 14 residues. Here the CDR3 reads CASSQDWTAYEQYF. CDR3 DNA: TGCGCCAGCAGCCAAGATTGGACAGCCTACGAGCAGTACTTC.

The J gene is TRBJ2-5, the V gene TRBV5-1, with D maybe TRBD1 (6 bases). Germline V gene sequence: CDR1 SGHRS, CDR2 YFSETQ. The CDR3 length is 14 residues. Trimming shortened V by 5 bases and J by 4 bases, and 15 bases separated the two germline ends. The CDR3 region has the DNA TGCGCCAGCAGGGGAACAGGGTTGGGAGAGACCCAGTACTTC. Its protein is CASRGTGLGETQYF.

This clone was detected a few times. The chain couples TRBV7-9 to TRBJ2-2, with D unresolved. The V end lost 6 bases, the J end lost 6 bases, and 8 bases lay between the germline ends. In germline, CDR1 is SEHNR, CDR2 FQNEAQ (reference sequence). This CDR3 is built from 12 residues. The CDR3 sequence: CASRLGSGELFF. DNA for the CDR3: TGTGCCAGCAGACTGGGCTCCGGGGAGCTGTTTTTT.

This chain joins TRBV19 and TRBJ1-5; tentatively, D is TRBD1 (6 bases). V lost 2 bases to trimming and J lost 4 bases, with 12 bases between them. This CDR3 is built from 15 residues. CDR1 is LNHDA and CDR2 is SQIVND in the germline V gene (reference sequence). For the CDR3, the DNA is TGTGCCAGTAGTATAAGGTCAGGGGAGAATCAGCCCCAGCATTTT. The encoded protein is CASSIRSGENQPQHF.

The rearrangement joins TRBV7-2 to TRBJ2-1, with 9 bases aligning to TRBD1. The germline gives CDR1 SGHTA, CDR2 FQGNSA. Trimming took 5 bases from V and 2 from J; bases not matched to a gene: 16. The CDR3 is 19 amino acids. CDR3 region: CASSRLAGTGSPTYNEQFF. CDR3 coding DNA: TGTGCCAGCAGCCGCCTCGCCGGGACAGGGTCCCCCACCTACAATGAGCAGTTCTTC.

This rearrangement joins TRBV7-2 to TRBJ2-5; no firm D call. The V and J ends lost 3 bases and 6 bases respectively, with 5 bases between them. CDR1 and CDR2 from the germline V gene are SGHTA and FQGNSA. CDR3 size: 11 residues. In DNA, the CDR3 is TGTGCCAGCAGCTTGAGGAAGACCCAGTACTTC. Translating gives CASSLRKTQYF.

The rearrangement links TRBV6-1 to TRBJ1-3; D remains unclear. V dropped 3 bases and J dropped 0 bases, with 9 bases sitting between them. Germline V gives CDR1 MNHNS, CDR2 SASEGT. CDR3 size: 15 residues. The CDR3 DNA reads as TGTGCCAGCAGTGATCGCGTATTCTCTGGAAACACCATATATTTT. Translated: CASSDRVFSGNTIYF.

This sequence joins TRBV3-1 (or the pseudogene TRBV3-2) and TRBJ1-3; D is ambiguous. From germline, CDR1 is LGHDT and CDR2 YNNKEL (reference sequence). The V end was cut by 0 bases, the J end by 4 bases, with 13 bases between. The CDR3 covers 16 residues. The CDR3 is CASSQDVLGRGNTIYF. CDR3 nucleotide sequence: TGTGCCAGCAGCCAAGATGTTTTAGGGAGAGGAAACACCATATATTTT.

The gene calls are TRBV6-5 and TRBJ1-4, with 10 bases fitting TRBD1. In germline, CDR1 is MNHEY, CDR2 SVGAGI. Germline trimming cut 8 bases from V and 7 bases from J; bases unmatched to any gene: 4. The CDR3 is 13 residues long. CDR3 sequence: CASCRDRGEKLFF. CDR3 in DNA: TGTGCCAGCTGCCGGGACAGGGGTGAAAAACTGTTTTTT.

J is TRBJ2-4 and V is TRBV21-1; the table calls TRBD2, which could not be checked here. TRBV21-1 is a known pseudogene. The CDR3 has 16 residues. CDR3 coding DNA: TGTGCCAGCAGCAAAAGGAGGGACCCTGCCAAAAACATTCAGTACTTC. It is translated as CASSKRRDPAKNIQYF.

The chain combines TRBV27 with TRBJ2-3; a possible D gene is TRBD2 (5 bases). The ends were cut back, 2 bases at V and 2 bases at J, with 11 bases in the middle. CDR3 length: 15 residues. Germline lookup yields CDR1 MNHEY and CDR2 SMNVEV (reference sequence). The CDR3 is CASSLAGPPTDTQYF. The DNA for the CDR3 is TGTGCCAGCAGTTTAGCGGGTCCACCCACAGATACGCAGTATTTT.

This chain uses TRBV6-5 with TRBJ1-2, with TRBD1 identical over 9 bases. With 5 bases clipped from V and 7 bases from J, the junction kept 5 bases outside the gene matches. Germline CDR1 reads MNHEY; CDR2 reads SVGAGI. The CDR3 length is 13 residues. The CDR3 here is CASSPGTGFGYTF. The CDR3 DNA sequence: TGTGCCAGCAGTCCCGGGACAGGGTTTGGCTACACCTTC.

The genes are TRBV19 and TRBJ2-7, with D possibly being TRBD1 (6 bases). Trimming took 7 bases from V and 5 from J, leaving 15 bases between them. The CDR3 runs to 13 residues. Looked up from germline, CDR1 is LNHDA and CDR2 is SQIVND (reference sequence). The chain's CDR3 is CASIPGQIHEQYF. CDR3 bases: TGTGCCAGTATTCCCGGACAGATCCACGAGCAGTACTTC.

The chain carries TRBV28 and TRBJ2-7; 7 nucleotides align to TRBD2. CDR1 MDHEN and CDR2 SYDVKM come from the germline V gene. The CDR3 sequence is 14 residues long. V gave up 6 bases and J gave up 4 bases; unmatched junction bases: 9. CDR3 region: CASRPRDYLYEQYF. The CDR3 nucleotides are TGTGCCAGCAGACCACGGGACTATCTTTACGAGCAGTACTTC. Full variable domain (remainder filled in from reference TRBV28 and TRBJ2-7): DVKVTQSSRYLVKRTGEKVFLECVQDMDHENMFWYRQDPGLGLRLIYFSYDVKMKEKGDIPEGYSVSREKKERFSLILESASTNQTSMYLCASRPRDYLYEQYFGPGTRLTVT.

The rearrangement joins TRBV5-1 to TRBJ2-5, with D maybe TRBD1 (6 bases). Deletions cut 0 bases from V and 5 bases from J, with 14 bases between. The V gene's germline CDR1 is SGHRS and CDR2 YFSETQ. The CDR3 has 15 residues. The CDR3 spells CASSLGTPGVETQYF. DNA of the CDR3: TGCGCCAGCAGCTTGGGGACGCCAGGGGTCGAGACCCAGTACTTC.

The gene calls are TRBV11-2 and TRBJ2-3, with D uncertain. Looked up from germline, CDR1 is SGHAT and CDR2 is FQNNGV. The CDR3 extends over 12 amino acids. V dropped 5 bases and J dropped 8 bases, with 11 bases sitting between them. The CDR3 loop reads CASSPRISTQYF. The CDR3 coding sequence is TGTGCCAGCAGCCCTAGAATTAGTACGCAGTATTTT.

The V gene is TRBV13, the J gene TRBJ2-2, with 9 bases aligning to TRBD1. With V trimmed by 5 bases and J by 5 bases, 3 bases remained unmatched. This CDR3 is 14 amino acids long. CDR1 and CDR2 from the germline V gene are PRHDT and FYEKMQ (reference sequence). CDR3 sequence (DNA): TGTGCCAGCAGCCGGGACAGGGATACCGGGGAGCTGTTTTTT. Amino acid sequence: CASSRDRDTGELFF. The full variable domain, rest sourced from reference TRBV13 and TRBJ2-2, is AAGVIQSPRHLIKEKRETATLKCYPIPRHDTVYWYQQGPGQDPQFLISFYEKMQSDKGSIPDRFSAQQFSDYHSELNMSSLELGDSALYFCASSRDRDTGELFFGEGSRLTVL.